This T cell receptor (beta chain) was identified in a study of CD49a tissue-resident CD8 T cells in human skin (dated 2017 in TCRdb). In terms of the full investigation: Subsets of tissue-resident memory CD8+ T cells in human skin, defined by their expression of CD49a, CD69 and CD103, were what the study examined. Overall study outcomes, separate from this receptor: In healthy skin, epidermal CD49a+ CD103+ CD8+ tissue-resident memory T cells appeared to be clonally enriched, or oligoclonal.

For five or six healthy donors, sorted CD8+ T cells taken from blood, dermis and epidermis had their TCR beta CDR3 regions analysed. All TCR-sequenced donors were healthy individuals, and each provided both blood and skin samples. Sorting was used to isolate CD8+ T cell populations prior to TCR beta sequencing. Before T cell analysis, skin was split into dermal and epidermal compartments. The receptor library was made with the immunoSEQ multiplex PCR assay. Turning to the authors' computational methods: How frequently each TCR V beta family was used was compared between the sorted CD8+ T cell populations from blood, dermis and epidermis. TCRdb re-hosts the immuneACCESS table, in-frame sequences only. Its copies lack some clones; in the studies checked, an unresolved V gene accounts for under half of them, and the cause for the rest is not known. Clone size and the V and J calls come from that table; the DNA yielded D and trimming. This sample's records show roughly 16 clones.

Of note for this clone: Its antigen has not been determined. The sample holds no much larger clone one base away, and base qualities are not on file.

As encoded in the germline V gene, CDR1 is SQVTM while CDR2 is ANQGSEA. Trimming takes 1 base from V and 3 bases from J, and the germline ends sit 9 bases apart. Counted from cysteine to phenylalanine, this CDR3 has 14 amino acids. Only the CDR3 portion is preserved as DNA: 42 bases, with reading frame beginning at the first base. The sequence came from a human donor in good health. The sequence is built from TRBV29-1 and TRBJ2-2; too little of a D gene remains to name it. The sequencing input was CD103+ CD49a+ CD8+ T cells sorted from skin epidermis. The DNA reads TGCAGCGTTGAAGGCCGCCGGGACACCGGGGAGCTGTTTTTT. This codes for CSVEGRRDTGELFF.